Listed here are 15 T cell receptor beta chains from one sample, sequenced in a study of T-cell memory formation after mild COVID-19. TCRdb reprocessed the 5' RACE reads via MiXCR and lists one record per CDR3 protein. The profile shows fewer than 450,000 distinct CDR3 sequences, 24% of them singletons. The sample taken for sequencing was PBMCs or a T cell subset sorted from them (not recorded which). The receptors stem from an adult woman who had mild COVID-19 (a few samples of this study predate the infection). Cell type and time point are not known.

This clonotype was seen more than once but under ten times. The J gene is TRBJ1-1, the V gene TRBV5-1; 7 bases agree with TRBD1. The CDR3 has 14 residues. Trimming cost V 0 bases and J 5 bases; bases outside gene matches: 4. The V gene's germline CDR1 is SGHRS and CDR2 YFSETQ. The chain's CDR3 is CASSLEGRGTEAFF. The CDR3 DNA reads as TGCGCCAGCAGCTTGGAGGGCAGGGGGACTGAAGCTTTCTTT.

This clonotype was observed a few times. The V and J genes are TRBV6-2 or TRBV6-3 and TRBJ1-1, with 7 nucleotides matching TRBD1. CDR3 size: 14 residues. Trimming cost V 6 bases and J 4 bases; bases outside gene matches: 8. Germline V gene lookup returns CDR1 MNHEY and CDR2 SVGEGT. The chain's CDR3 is CASRDTGVSTEAFF. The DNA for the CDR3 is TGTGCCAGCAGGGACACAGGGGTCTCCACTGAAGCTTTCTTT.

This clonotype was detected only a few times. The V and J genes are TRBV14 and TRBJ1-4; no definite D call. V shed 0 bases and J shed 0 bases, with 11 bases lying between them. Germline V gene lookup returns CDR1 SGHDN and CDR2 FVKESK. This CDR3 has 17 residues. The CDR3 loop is CASSQEGPGATNEKLFF. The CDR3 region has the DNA TGTGCCAGCAGCCAAGAAGGGCCCGGCGCAACTAATGAAAAACTGTTTTTT.

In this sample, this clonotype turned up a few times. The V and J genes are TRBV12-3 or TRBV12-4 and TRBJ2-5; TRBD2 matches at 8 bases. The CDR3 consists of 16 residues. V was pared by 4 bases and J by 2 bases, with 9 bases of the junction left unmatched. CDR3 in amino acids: CASSYISGVGQETQYF. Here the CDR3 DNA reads TGTGCCAGCAGTTACATTAGCGGGGTCGGGCAAGAGACCCAGTACTTC.

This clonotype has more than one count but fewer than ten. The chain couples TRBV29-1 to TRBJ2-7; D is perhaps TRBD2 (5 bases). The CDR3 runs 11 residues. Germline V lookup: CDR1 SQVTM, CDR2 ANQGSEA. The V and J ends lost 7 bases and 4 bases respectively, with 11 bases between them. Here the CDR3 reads CSAEGAYEQYF. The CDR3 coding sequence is TGCAGCGCTGAGGGCGCGTACGAGCAGTACTTC.

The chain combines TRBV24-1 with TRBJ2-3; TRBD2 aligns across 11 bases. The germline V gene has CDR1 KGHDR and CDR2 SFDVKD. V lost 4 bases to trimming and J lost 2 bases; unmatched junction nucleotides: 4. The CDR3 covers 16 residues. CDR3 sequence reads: CATSESSGRTTDTQYF. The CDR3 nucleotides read TGTGCCACCAGTGAATCTAGCGGGAGGACCACAGATACGCAGTATTTT.

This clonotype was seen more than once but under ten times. The CDR3 bases are TGTGCCAGCAGTTACTCGAGCAGGTTCGGCAAGACCCAGTACTTC. It translates to CASSYSSRFGKTQYF. The chain recombines TRBV6-6 with TRBJ2-5; D is unresolved. This CDR3 region has 15 residues. Trimming removed 0 bases at V and 6 bases at J, with 14 bases between. Germline-derived CDR1 and CDR2 are MNHNY and SVGAGI (reference sequence).

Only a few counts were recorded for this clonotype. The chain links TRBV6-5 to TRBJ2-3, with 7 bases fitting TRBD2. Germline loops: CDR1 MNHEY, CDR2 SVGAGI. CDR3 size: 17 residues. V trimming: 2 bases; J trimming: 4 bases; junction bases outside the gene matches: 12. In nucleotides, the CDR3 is TGTGCCAGCAGTTACAGCGGACTAGTCGGGAGACCAGATACGCAGTATTTT. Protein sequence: CASSYSGLVGRPDTQYF.

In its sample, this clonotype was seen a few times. CDR3 loop: CASSYLPGQGTDTQYF. CDR3 bases: TGTGCCAGCAGCTACCTCCCGGGACAGGGTACAGATACGCAGTATTTT. V usage is TRBV9 and J usage is TRBJ2-3; TRBD1 aligns across 9 bases. With V trimmed by 4 bases and J by 3 bases, 9 bases remained unmatched. The germline V gene has CDR1 SGDLS and CDR2 YYNGEE. The CDR3 extends over 16 amino acids.

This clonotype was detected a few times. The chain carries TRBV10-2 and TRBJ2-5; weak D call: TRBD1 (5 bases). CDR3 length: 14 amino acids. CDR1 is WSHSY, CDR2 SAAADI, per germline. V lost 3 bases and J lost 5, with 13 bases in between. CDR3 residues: CASSDTIGVETQYF. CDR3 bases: TGCGCCAGCAGTGATACTATAGGGGTGGAGACCCAGTACTTC.

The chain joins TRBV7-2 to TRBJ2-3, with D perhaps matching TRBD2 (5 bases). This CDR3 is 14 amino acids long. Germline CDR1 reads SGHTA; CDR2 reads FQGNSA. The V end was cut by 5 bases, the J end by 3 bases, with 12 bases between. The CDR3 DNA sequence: TGTGCCAGCAGCCGGCAACGGGGTACAGATACGCAGTATTTT. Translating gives CASSRQRGTDTQYF.

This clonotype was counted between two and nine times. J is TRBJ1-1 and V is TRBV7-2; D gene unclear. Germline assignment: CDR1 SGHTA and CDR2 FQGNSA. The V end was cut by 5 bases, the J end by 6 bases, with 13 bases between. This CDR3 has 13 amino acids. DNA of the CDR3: TGTGCCAGCAGCCCGGACGGATACCCTGAAGCTTTCTTT. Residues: CASSPDGYPEAFF.

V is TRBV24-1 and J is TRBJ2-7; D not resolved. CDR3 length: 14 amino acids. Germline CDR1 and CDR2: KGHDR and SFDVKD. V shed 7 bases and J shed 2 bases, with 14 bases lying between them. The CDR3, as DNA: TGTGCCACCAGAAAAAGTAGTTCCGCCTACGAGCAGTACTTC. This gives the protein CATRKSSSAYEQYF.

CDR3 region: CSARDPWGKSSYNEQFF. The CDR3 nucleotides are TGCAGTGCTAGAGACCCCTGGGGGAAAAGCTCCTACAATGAGCAGTTCTTC. The chain couples TRBV20-1 to TRBJ2-1; D may match TRBD1 or TRBD2 (5 bases each). Per germline, CDR1 DFQATT and CDR2 SNEGSKA (reference sequence). The CDR3 covers 17 residues. Trimming took 0 bases from V and 0 from J, leaving 15 bases between them.

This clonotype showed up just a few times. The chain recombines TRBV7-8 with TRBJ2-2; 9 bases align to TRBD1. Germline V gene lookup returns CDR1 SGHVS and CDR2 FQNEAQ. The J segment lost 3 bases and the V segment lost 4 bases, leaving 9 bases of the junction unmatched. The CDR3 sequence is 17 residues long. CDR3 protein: CASSSQPQGAYTGELFF. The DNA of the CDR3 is TGTGCCAGCAGCTCTCAACCACAGGGGGCCTACACCGGGGAGCTGTTTTTT.